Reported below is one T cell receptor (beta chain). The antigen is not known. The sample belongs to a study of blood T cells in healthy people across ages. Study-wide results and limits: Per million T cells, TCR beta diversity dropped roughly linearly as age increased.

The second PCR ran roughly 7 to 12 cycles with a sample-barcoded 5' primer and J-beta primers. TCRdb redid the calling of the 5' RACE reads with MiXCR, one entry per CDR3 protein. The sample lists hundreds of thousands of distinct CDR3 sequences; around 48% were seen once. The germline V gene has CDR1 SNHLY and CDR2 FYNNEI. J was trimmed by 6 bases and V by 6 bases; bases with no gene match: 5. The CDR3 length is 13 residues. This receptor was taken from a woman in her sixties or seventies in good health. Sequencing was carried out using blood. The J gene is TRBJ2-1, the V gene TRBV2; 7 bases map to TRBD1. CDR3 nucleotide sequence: TGTGCCAGCAGGAGCTCAGGGGGCAATGAGCAGTTCTTC. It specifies CASRSSGGNEQFF.